The 19 T cell receptor beta chains in this list originate from one sample, sequenced in a study of blood T cell repertoires in COVID-19. Profiled with immunoSEQ multiplex PCR; TCRdb holds only in-frame clones, not every one. In the table there are about 260,000 clones, 80% to 90% of which are singletons. Sequenced sample: peripheral blood. Receptor source: a woman aged 40-49 years who had recovered from COVID-19.

This chain joins TRBV5-4 and TRBJ2-6; perhaps TRBD2 as D (6 bases). CDR1 and CDR2 (germline): SGHNT, YYREEE (reference sequence). This CDR3 has 17 residues. V was shortened by 4 bases and J by 0 bases, with 14 bases between the two germline ends. CDR3 DNA: TGTGCCAGCAGCACCGGGACTGCAGCCTCTGGGGCCAACGTCCTGACTTTC. It specifies CASSTGTAASGANVLTF. The full variable domain, in which reference TRBV5-4 and TRBJ2-6 provide the parts outside the CDR3, is ETGVTQSPTHLIKTRGQQVTLRCSSQSGHNTVSWYQQALGQGPQFIFQYYREEENGRGNFPPRFSGLQFPNYSSELNVNALELDDSALYLCASSTGTAASGANVLTFGAGSRLTVL.

This chain connects TRBV19 to TRBJ2-1, with TRBD2 identical over 8 bases. The germline V gene encodes CDR1 LNHDA and CDR2 SQIVND (reference sequence). This CDR3 is 14 amino acids long. The ends lost 0 bases at V and 9 bases at J; junction bases unmatched: 4. The CDR3 DNA reads TGTGCCAGTAGTATAGATCGGGGGGGCGCTGAGCAGTTCTTC. This encodes CASSIDRGGAEQFF.

The V gene is TRBV6-5, the J gene TRBJ2-7; possibly TRBD1 for D (5 bases). V dropped 6 bases and J dropped 6 bases, with 12 bases sitting between them. The CDR3 extends over 12 amino acids. Per the germline V gene, CDR1 is MNHEY and CDR2 is SVGAGI. In DNA form, the CDR3 reads TGTGCCAGCAGATCAGGGATGCGCGAGCAGTACTTC. Residues: CASRSGMREQYF.

The chain has TRBV5-4 and TRBJ2-5; TRBD2 might be the D (7 bases). CDR1 and CDR2 (germline): SGHNT, YYREEE (reference sequence). The CDR3 sequence is 15 residues long. Trimming left V 0 bases short and J 5 bases short, with 14 bases between. The DNA for the CDR3 is TGTGCCAGCAGCTTGGATCGGGGGGCGAGTGAGACCCAGTACTTC. The encoded protein is CASSLDRGASETQYF.

The CDR3 loop is CASSQERAYNEQFF. The CDR3 DNA follows: TGTGCCAGCAGCCAAGAACGCGCCTACAATGAGCAGTTCTTC. This chain joins TRBV3-1 (or the pseudogene TRBV3-2) and TRBJ2-1, with D unresolved. Germline CDR1 is LGHDT and CDR2 is YNNKEL (reference sequence). Trimming took off 0 bases at V and 2 bases at J, with 5 bases between the two ends. The length of the CDR3 is 14 residues.

The chain combines TRBV11-2 with TRBJ1-2; no firm D call. CDR1 is SGHAT, CDR2 FQNNGV, per germline. This CDR3 region has 16 residues. The V end lost 6 bases, the J end lost 4 bases, and 21 bases lay between the germline ends. CDR3 sequence (DNA): TGTGCCAGCAGTCTTACTCCCCTGGGAGGTTTCTATGGCTACACCTTC. The encoded protein is CASSLTPLGGFYGYTF.

The chain carries TRBV19 and TRBJ1-1; D may be TRBD1 (6 bases). The CDR3 length is 14 residues. The V end lost 7 bases, the J end lost 4 bases, and 16 bases lay between the germline ends. Germline V gives CDR1 LNHDA, CDR2 SQIVND (reference sequence). CDR3 region: CASIHRRGSTEAFF. The CDR3 coding sequence is TGTGCCAGTATCCATCGCAGGGGAAGCACTGAAGCTTTCTTT. Full variable domain (rest looked up from reference TRBV19 and TRBJ1-1): DGGITQSPKYLFRKEGQNVTLSCEQNLNHDAMYWYRQDPGQGLRLIYYSQIVNDFQKGDIAEGYSVSREKKESFPLTVTSAQKNPTAFYLCASIHRRGSTEAFFGQGTRLTVV.

The chain employs TRBV2 and TRBJ1-6, with D maybe TRBD1 (5 bases). The V and J ends lost 3 bases and 11 bases respectively, with 17 bases between them. From germline, CDR1 is SNHLY and CDR2 FYNNEI. The CDR3 runs 15 residues. The CDR3 DNA follows: TGTGCCAGCAGTGACGCGGGACGTGGGAAGGCACCCCTCCACTTT. It is translated as CASSDAGRGKAPLHF.

This sequence joins TRBV5-4 and TRBJ1-2, with D possibly TRBD1 on 5 matching bases. V lost 4 bases and J lost 5, with 15 bases in between. The CDR3 is made up of 14 amino acids. CDR1 and CDR2 (germline): SGHNT, YYREEE (reference sequence). Here the CDR3 DNA reads TGTGCCAGCAGCGCGATCTTCGGGGGGTATGGCTACACCTTC. Translated: CASSAIFGGYGYTF. Combining the CDR3 with reference TRBV5-4 and TRBJ1-2 gives the whole variable domain ETGVTQSPTHLIKTRGQQVTLRCSSQSGHNTVSWYQQALGQGPQFIFQYYREEENGRGNFPPRFSGLQFPNYSSELNVNALELDDSALYLCASSAIFGGYGYTFGSGTRLTVV.

The chain recombines TRBV6-2 or TRBV6-3 with TRBJ1-6; weak D call: TRBD1 (5 bases). The CDR3 extends over 14 amino acids. Germline V gene lookup returns CDR1 MNHEY and CDR2 SVGEGT. V dropped 6 bases and J dropped 14 bases, with 20 bases sitting between them. Here the CDR3 DNA reads TGTGCCAGCAGCACCTCTCGACGGCCGGGGGCCCTCCACTTT. It yields the protein CASSTSRRPGALHF.

The rearrangement links TRBV19 to TRBJ2-3, with D uncertain. Trimming cost V 5 bases and J 7 bases, with 10 bases left between them. Germline V CDR1 and CDR2: LNHDA, SQIVND (reference sequence). This CDR3 spans 12 amino acids. This CDR3 reads CASSPGGYTQYF. In DNA, the CDR3 is TGTGCCAGTAGTCCCGGCGGCTATACGCAGTATTTT.

On this clone: Other DNA sequences within the sample encode an identical CDR3. The gene calls are TRBV9 and TRBJ1-3; TRBD1 matches at 8 bases. The CDR3 contains 15 residues. V dropped 3 bases and J dropped 0; count of bases not matched to a gene: 2. Germline CDR1 SGDLS, CDR2 YYNGEE. For the CDR3, the DNA is TGTGCCAGCAGCGCGGGACAGGCCTCTGGAAACACCATATATTTT. This sequence encodes CASSAGQASGNTIYF. The full variable domain, rest sourced from reference TRBV9 and TRBJ1-3, is DSGVTQTPKHLITATGQRVTLRCSPRSGDLSVYWYQQSLDQGLQFLIQYYNGEERAKGNILERFSAQQFPDLHSELNLSSLELGDSALYFCASSAGQASGNTIYFGEGSWLTVV.

This chain joins TRBV30 and TRBJ1-4, with D possibly TRBD1 on 5 matching bases. From germline, CDR1 is GTSNPN and CDR2 SVGIG (reference sequence). The CDR3 is made up of 14 amino acids. V lost 5 bases and J 5 bases, leaving 15 bases between the germline ends. DNA for the CDR3: TGTGCCTGGGACAACAGGCTACAAAATGAAAAACTGTTTTTT. It codes for CAWDNRLQNEKLFF.

The V gene is TRBV18, the J gene TRBJ1-1; D ambiguous. The CDR3 has 15 residues. V was clipped by 1 base and J by 0 bases, with 9 bases between them. Germline CDR1 reads KGHSH; CDR2 reads LQKENI. CDR3 bases: TGTGCCAGCTCACCACTCTCCCAGTTGAACACTGAAGCTTTCTTT. Translation: CASSPLSQLNTEAFF. Supplemented by reference TRBV18 and TRBJ1-1, the full variable domain reads NAGVMQNPRHLVRRRGQEARLRCSPMKGHSHVYWYRQLPEEGLKFMVYLQKENIIDESGMPKERFSAEFPKEGPSILRIQQVVRGDSAAYFCASSPLSQLNTEAFFGQGTRLTVV.

The CDR3 is CASNPRGVIGSPLHF. CDR3 nucleotides: TGCGCCAGCAACCCCCGCGGGGTGATCGGTTCACCCCTCCACTTT. The chain carries TRBV5-1 and TRBJ1-6; D ambiguous. CDR3 length: 15 amino acids. Trimming removed 6 bases at V and 9 bases at J, with 19 bases between. Germline CDR1 reads SGHRS; CDR2 reads YFSETQ.

This clone was detected once. At one of its ends the junction is not consistent with the germline gene, which may arise from a read error. The gene calls are TRBV6-2 or TRBV6-3 and TRBJ2-5; 7 bases are shared with TRBD2. CDR3 size: 14 residues. From germline, CDR1 is MNHEY and CDR2 SVGEGT. The CDR3: CASSWGWAGDPLHF. CDR3 DNA: TGTGCCAGCAGCTGGGGATGGGCGGGGGACCCCTTGCACTTC.

This chain uses TRBV5-1 with TRBJ1-2, with 8 bases matching TRBD1. The CDR3 length is 13 residues. V was pared by 2 bases and J by 6 bases, with 3 bases of the junction left unmatched. Germline values: CDR1 SGHRS, CDR2 YFSETQ. CDR3 coding DNA: TGCGCCAGCAGCTTAAACAGGGGGGATGGCTACACCTTC. Its translation is CASSLNRGDGYTF.

This clone was counted once. V usage is TRBV29-1 and J usage is TRBJ1-1; D is perhaps TRBD1 (6 bases). In germline, CDR1 is SQVTM, CDR2 ANQGSEA. V was cut by 4 bases and J by 6 bases, with 15 bases left in between. The CDR3 has 13 residues. The CDR3 DNA is TGCAGCGTTGCCTCCTACAGGGCGGCTGAAGCTTTCTTT. This translates into CSVASYRAAEAFF.

This chain uses TRBV7-2 with TRBJ2-7, with TRBD1 as a possible D gene (6 bases). The CDR3 runs to 14 residues. The germline V gene encodes CDR1 SGHTA and CDR2 FQGNSA. Between the trimmed V and J ends, which lost 0 bases and 3 bases, there was a span of 9 bases. DNA of the CDR3: TGTGCCAGCAGCTTAGCCAGGGGCGGCTACGAGCAGTACTTC. Amino acids: CASSLARGGYEQYF.